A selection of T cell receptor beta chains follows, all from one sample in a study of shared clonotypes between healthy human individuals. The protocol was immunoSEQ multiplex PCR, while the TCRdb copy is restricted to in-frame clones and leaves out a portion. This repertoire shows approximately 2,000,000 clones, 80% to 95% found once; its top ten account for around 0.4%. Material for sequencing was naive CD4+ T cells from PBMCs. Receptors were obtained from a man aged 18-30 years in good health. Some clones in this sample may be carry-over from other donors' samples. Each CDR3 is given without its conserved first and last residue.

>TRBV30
AWRSRGLSNQPQH
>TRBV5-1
ASSVTGAPDTQY
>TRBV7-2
ASSLVAGGGKNIQY
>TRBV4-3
ASSQDNPGEETQY
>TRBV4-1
ASSQDVVTDTQY
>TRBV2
ASSEARPGTVYGYT
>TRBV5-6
ASRRDYGYT
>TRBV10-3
AISEYGTDVYEQY
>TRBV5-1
ASSIAGTSGRSTTDTQY
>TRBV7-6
ASSSLSSGKTQY
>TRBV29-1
SALAGAPTYEQY
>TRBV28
ASSRSQGSPADTQY
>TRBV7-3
ASSATGELANYGYT
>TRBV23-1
ASSPGQY
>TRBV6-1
ASRELLAGDTQY
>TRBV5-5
ASGFGSSGRAGGETQY
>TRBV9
ASSSGGQGANYGYT
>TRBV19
ASSMREPYAQY
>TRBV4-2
ASSPSGTGKNIQY
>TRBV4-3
ASSQEAGARGYT
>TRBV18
ASSPEFYNEQF
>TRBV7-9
ASSPPTGFPSYEQY